The present TCR beta chain was sequenced within a study of T-cell reconstitution after alpha-beta-depleted transplantation in children. This CDR3 spans 13 amino acids. Germline V gene data show CDR1 as DFQATT and CDR2 as SNEGSKA (reference sequence). Between the trimmed V and J ends, which lost 6 bases and 4 bases, there was a span of 15 bases. The sample holds many counts of this clonotype. The antigen is not known. Study-level findings and limits: Alpha-beta T cells present about two months after transplant were reported to originate from several hundred expanded graft clones.

Unique molecular identifiers were used in preparing the TCRbeta library. MiXCR, run by TCRdb on the PCR reads, gives a single entry per CDR3 protein. Seen here are fewer than 150,000 distinct CDR3 sequences, 8.5% to 10% observed once, and the top ten hold about 24%. The clonotype was recovered from a girl under three years old who had a stem cell transplant for combined immunodeficiency, so the T cells may come from the graft donor. The chain recombines TRBV20-1 with TRBJ2-5; possibly TRBD1 for D (6 bases). The starting material was PBMCs, mostly from graft donor cells, obtained 180 days after TCRalphabeta/CD19-depleted stem cell transplant. In DNA, the CDR3 is TGCAGTGCCCCACAGGGTTCGCGAGAGACCCAGTACTTC. Protein product: CSAPQGSRETQYF.